Listed below are T cell receptor beta chains from one sample, sequenced in a study of T cell changes during pregnancy in multiple sclerosis. Here immunoSEQ multiplex PCR was the method, and the copy in TCRdb shows in-frame clones only, minus some. The sample includes more than 65,000 clones, 90% to 95% of them seen just once. The sample here was peripheral blood, taken in the first trimester of pregnancy. The origin of the receptors is a female donor with multiple sclerosis, enrolled in a pregnancy study. Both conserved end residues are part of each CDR3.

V gene: TRBV7-7
J gene: TRBJ1-4
CDR3 protein: CASSHPGQEKLFF

V gene: TRBV29-1
J gene: TRBJ2-7
CDR3 protein: CSVETRETPYEQYF

V gene: TRBV4-1
J gene: TRBJ1-2
CDR3 protein: CASSQSTGVYYGYTF

V gene: TRBV28
J gene: TRBJ1-1
CDR3 protein: CASSLYGTGGWGTEAFF

V gene: TRBV29-1
J gene: TRBJ1-2
CDR3 protein: CSVEDPRGVNYGYTF

V gene: TRBV9
J gene: TRBJ1-2
CDR3 protein: CASSSGIGYTF

V gene: TRBV7-9
J gene: TRBJ1-1
CDR3 protein: CASSPGQGTTSNTEAFF

V gene: TRBV12-2
J gene: TRBJ1-1
CDR3 protein: CASRLVVLGGRGAFF

V gene: TRBV2
J gene: TRBJ2-5
CDR3 protein: CASSGGQGRQETQYF

V gene: TRBV19
J gene: TRBJ1-2
CDR3 protein: CASSPLQGARNGYTF

V gene: TRBV2
J gene: TRBJ2-1
CDR3 protein: CAGGNEQFF

V gene: TRBV6-1
J gene: NA
CDR3 protein: CATNAASEQYF

V gene: TRBV7-6
J gene: TRBJ2-7
CDR3 protein: CASSLVHEGNEQYF

V gene: TRBV7-7
J gene: TRBJ1-4
CDR3 protein: CASSLGLPPILEKLFF

V gene: TRBV28
J gene: TRBJ1-2
CDR3 protein: CASSLSAQVFYGYTF

V gene: TRBV28
J gene: TRBJ2-7
CDR3 protein: CASSPPFSSYEQYF

V gene: TRBV5-1
J gene: TRBJ2-1
CDR3 protein: CASSLMAVSSYNEQFF

V gene: TRBV4-3
J gene: TRBJ2-3
CDR3 protein: CASSRAGGPTDTQYF

V gene: TRBV21-1
J gene: TRBJ2-7
CDR3 protein: CASSKWGPQWDSYEQYF

V gene: TRBV27
J gene: TRBJ1-5
CDR3 protein: CATHGWEAGGNQPQHF

V gene: TRBV2
J gene: TRBJ1-1
CDR3 protein: CASYRDRVDPLNTEAFF

V gene: TRBV27
J gene: TRBJ2-2
CDR3 protein: CASRRGGGDTGELFF

V gene: TRBV27
J gene: TRBJ1-1
CDR3 protein: CASSLSGRYTEAFF

V gene: TRBV5-1
J gene: TRBJ1-5
CDR3 protein: CASSLFSLSGQGVNQPQHF

V gene: TRBV5-6
J gene: TRBJ2-6
CDR3 protein: CASSPYSGANVLTF

V gene: TRBV5-1
J gene: TRBJ1-2
CDR3 protein: CASSLGAGGSGYTF

V gene: TRBV7-9
J gene: TRBJ2-7
CDR3 protein: CASSLVQSYEQYF

V gene: TRBV7-8
J gene: TRBJ1-3
CDR3 protein: CASSLVLLGTIYF

V gene: TRBV5-6
J gene: TRBJ2-7
CDR3 protein: CASSLAAYEQYF

V gene: TRBV6-1
J gene: TRBJ1-6
CDR3 protein: CASSEGTGGSPLHF

V gene: TRBV18
J gene: TRBJ2-7
CDR3 protein: CASSAGTGNYEQYF

V gene: TRBV29-1
J gene: TRBJ2-1
CDR3 protein: CSRQSKLASSYNEQFF

V gene: TRBV15
J gene: TRBJ2-7
CDR3 protein: CATSRDPSGSLIAYEQYF

V gene: TRBV5-4
J gene: TRBJ2-7
CDR3 protein: CASSSIGQGPYEQYF

V gene: TRBV5-1
J gene: TRBJ2-7
CDR3 protein: CASSLEGGTGGDYYEQYF

V gene: TRBV5-4
J gene: TRBJ2-5
CDR3 protein: CASNRAGVQETQYF

V gene: TRBV6-5
J gene: TRBJ1-2
CDR3 protein: CASSPTGVYGYTF

V gene: TRBV5-1
J gene: TRBJ2-5
CDR3 protein: CASSLARQETQYF

V gene: TRBV11-2
J gene: TRBJ1-5
CDR3 protein: CASSADTDQPQHF

V gene: TRBV5-1
J gene: TRBJ2-7
CDR3 protein: CASSFPGQAYEQYF

V gene: TRBV30
J gene: TRBJ1-5
CDR3 protein: CAWSESGVQPQHF